This T cell receptor (beta chain) appears in the sequencing data of a study of glioma-infiltrating T cells. In the case of this clonotype: Its antigen remains unknown. The conserved phenylalanine or tryptophan is not found at the CDR3 terminus, so this likely reflects a read error.

Overall study findings and caveats: Tissue-blood divergence was below expectation in non-neoplastic patients, above in gliomas.

Germline trimming cut 1 base from V and 6 bases from J; bases unmatched to any gene: 8. The CDR3 sequence is 15 residues long. Germline V gives CDR1 LGHDT, CDR2 YNNKEL (reference sequence). TCR alpha and beta CDR3 regions were amplified from RNA using iRepertoire nested multiplex PCR. In TCRdb, the multiplex PCR reads were re-called with MiXCR into one record per CDR3 protein. Of some 160,000 distinct CDR3 sequences in the sample, more than 35% were seen once. This clonotype originated in a human donor with low-grade glioma or glioblastoma, undergoing nonglioma brain surgery, or in good health (not recorded which). The V and J genes are TRBV3-1 and TRBJ2-5; 7 bases align to TRBD2. Source material: glioma tissue, nonneoplastic brain tissue, or PBMCs (not recorded which). The CDR3 DNA reads as TGTGCCAGCAGCCAAGGACTAGCATGGTACAAGACCCAGTACGTC. Translated, it gives CASSQGLAWYKTQYV.